These 13 T cell receptor beta chains were sequenced from one sample in a study of monozygotic twins with inflammatory bowel disease. Using the 5' RACE reads, TCRdb records one entry per CDR3 protein without DNA. Across some 330,000 distinct CDR3 sequences, the top ten clones capture over 5.5% of the sample. The specimen was blood. These receptor sequences come from a human donor with ulcerative colitis or Crohn's disease, or a healthy co-twin of an affected twin (not recorded which).

The chain carries TRBV5-1 and TRBJ1-4. There are 14 residues in the CDR3. Germline values: CDR1 SGHRS, CDR2 YFSETQ. This CDR3 is CASSLVGPNEKLFF.

The chain joins TRBV20-1 to TRBJ2-4. The CDR3 totals 15 residues. Germline values: CDR1 DFQATT, CDR2 SNEGSKA (reference sequence). The CDR3 loop reads CSARAVGLKKNIQYF.

The gene calls are TRBV7-6 and TRBJ1-4; TCRdb's assignment of TRBD1 cannot be checked, as there is no DNA. The CDR3 length is 15 residues. Germline CDR1 reads SGHVS; CDR2 reads FNYEAQ. CDR3 in amino acids: CASSQRDGRGVKLFF.

This sequence joins TRBV12-3 or TRBV12-4 and TRBJ1-2; there is no DNA to check the TCRdb D call of TRBD1. The CDR3 consists of 14 residues. The chain's CDR3 is CASSPEGIVYGYTF.

The genes are TRBV30 and TRBJ2-1; TCRdb's D call of TRBD1 is untestable without DNA. Looked up from germline, CDR1 is GTSNPN and CDR2 is SVGIG (reference sequence). The CDR3 spans 15 residues. The CDR3 loop is CAWNAGQGTYNEQFF.

The V call is TRBV7-2, the J call TRBJ2-2. The CDR3 totals 14 residues. Germline values: CDR1 SGHTA, CDR2 FQGNSA. Here the CDR3 reads CASSTTRNTGELFF.

J is TRBJ2-2 and V is TRBV7-8; TCRdb's D call, TRBD2, is unchecked because there is no DNA. The CDR3 consists of 18 residues. Germline loops: CDR1 SGHVS, CDR2 FQNEAQ. The CDR3 is CASSSLPDLAGMTGELFF. Variable domain in full (rest from reference TRBV7-8 and TRBJ2-2): GAGVSQSPRYKVAKRGQDVALRCDPISGHVSLFWYQQALGQGPEFLTYFQNEAQLDKSGLPSDRFFAERPEGSVSTLKIQRTQQEDSAVYLCASSSLPDLAGMTGELFFGEGSRLTVL.

The CDR3 loop is CSAQRLWGTGVDQPQHF. V usage is TRBV20-1 and J usage is TRBJ1-5; the TRBD1 assignment by TCRdb is unverifiable without DNA. The CDR3 is 17 residues long. CDR1 is DFQATT and CDR2 is SNEGSKA in the germline V gene (reference sequence).

This chain links TRBV10-3 with TRBJ1-1; TCRdb's assignment of TRBD1 cannot be checked, as there is no DNA. The CDR3 is 16 residues long. CDR1 and CDR2 (germline): ENHRY, SYGVKD. The CDR3 is CAIRGGGAGVDGEAFF.

The J gene is TRBJ1-2, the V gene TRBV30; checking the TCRdb D call of TRBD1 is not possible without DNA. The CDR3 covers 16 residues. Germline V lookup: CDR1 GTSNPN, CDR2 SVGIG (reference sequence). CDR3 sequence: CAWREPGTAALGGYTF.

The chain combines TRBV15 with TRBJ2-1; TCRdb picks TRBD1, but there is no DNA to check that call. Germline V gives CDR1 LNHNV, CDR2 YYDKDF (reference sequence). The length of the CDR3 is 15 residues. CDR3 protein: CATSRTGGLGIEQFF.

The chain links TRBV11-2 to TRBJ2-5; without DNA, the TCRdb call of TRBD2 cannot be checked. This CDR3 has 14 residues. Germline assignment: CDR1 SGHAT and CDR2 FQNNGV. CDR3 sequence: CASSPPWGPETQYF.

The chain joins TRBV7-3 to TRBJ1-1; the D call from TCRdb, TRBD1, cannot be confirmed without DNA. CDR1 is SGHTA and CDR2 is FQGTGA in the germline V gene. This CDR3 comprises 16 residues. CDR3 loop: CALPSYGTGAATEAFF. Full variable domain (remainder filled in from reference TRBV7-3 and TRBJ1-1): GAGVSQTPSNKVTEKGKYVELRCDPISGHTALYWYRQSLGQGPEFLIYFQGTGAADDSGLPNDRFFAVRPEGSVSTLKIQRTERGDSAVYLCALPSYGTGAATEAFFGQGTRLTVV.